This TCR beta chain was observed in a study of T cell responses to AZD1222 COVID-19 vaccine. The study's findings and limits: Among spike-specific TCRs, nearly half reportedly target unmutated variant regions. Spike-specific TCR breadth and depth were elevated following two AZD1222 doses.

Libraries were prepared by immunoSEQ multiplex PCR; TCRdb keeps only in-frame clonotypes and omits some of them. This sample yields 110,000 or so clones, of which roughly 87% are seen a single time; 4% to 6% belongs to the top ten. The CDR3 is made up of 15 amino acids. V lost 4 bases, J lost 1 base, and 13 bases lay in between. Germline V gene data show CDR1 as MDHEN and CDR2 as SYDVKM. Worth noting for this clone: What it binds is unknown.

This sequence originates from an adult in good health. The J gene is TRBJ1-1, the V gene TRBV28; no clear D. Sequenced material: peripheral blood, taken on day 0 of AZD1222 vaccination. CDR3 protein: CASSSWTGENTEAFF. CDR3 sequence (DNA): TGTGCCAGCAGTTCCTGGACGGGAGAGAACACTGAAGCTTTCTTT.